This T cell receptor (beta chain) was identified in a study of blood T cells in healthy people across ages. Study-wide results and caveats: Diversity of TCR beta per million T cells declined in a roughly linear way with age. When one million T cells were used, diversity estimates were thought to be underestimates.

The CDR3 consists of 14 residues. Looked up from germline, CDR1 is SGDLS and CDR2 is YYNGEE. V was cut by 1 base and J by 6 bases, with 12 bases left in between. Regarding this clonotype: The antigen remains undetermined.

Total RNA amounts of at least 6 micrograms were extracted per sample. Then a second PCR, running roughly 7 to 11 cycles, was carried out with a sample-barcoded 5' primer and a J-beta primer mix. Using its own MiXCR run on the 5' RACE reads, TCRdb lists one record per CDR3 protein. Here the sample spans around 790,000 distinct CDR3 sequences, about 42% being singletons. The sample consisted of blood. The receptor was isolated from a man aged 55 to 69 in good health. The rearrangement uses TRBV9 and TRBJ2-3; unclear D gene. In DNA form, the CDR3 reads TGTGCCAGCAGCGTACGACCGGGCCATGATACGCAGTATTTT. Translated: CASSVRPGHDTQYF.